Listed here are 32 T cell receptor beta chains from one sample, sequenced in a study of cytomegalovirus exposure and HLA in healthy donors. PCR employed 60 Vbeta and 13 Jbeta primers. Sequenced by immunoSEQ multiplex PCR; TCRdb stores in-frame clones only, minus some. This table has about 94,000 clones, more than 70% appearing once. Sequenced material: PBMCs. These receptor sequences come from a woman between 35 and 50 years old in good health and CMV-seronegative.

The CDR3 nucleotides are TGTGCCAGCAGCGGACAGGGTGCAGGAAACACCATATATTTT. It codes for CASSGQGAGNTIYF. The chain is built from TRBV7-9 and TRBJ1-3; 8 bases are a match to TRBD1. CDR1 and CDR2 from the germline V gene are SEHNR and FQNEAQ (reference sequence). Trimming took 5 bases from V and 4 from J; bases not matched to a gene: 4. The CDR3 consists of 14 residues.

The chain recombines TRBV2 with TRBJ1-5; 7 nucleotides line up with TRBD1. V lost 5 bases and J lost 9; bases outside the gene matches: 4. This CDR3 region has 12 residues. Per the germline V gene, CDR1 is SNHLY and CDR2 is FYNNEI. CDR3 residues: CASSRGLPPQHF. The CDR3 nucleotides are TGTGCCAGCAGTAGGGGGCTTCCGCCCCAGCATTTT.

In the case of this clone: This sample includes further DNA sequences coding for the same CDR3. J is TRBJ1-1 and V is TRBV6-1, with TRBD1 identical over 9 bases. Trimming at V came to 6 bases and at J to 0 bases, leaving 5 bases not matched to a gene. The CDR3 has 15 amino acids. The V gene's germline CDR1 is MNHNS and CDR2 SASEGT. The CDR3 bases are TGTGCCAGCAGGGAACAGGGGGCCATGAACACTGAAGCTTTCTTT. It encodes CASREQGAMNTEAFF.

The chain is built from TRBV5-1 and TRBJ1-1, with TRBD1 identical over 9 bases. The CDR3 extends over 15 amino acids. Germline values: CDR1 SGHRS, CDR2 YFSETQ. Trimming cost V 4 bases and J 5 bases; bases outside gene matches: 9. The CDR3 nucleotides are TGCGCCAGCAGCGCTTCGGGACAGGGTAGTACTGAAGCTTTCTTT. Protein product: CASSASGQGSTEAFF.

This sequence joins TRBV7-9 and TRBJ1-5, with 9 bases matching TRBD1. The germline V gene encodes CDR1 SEHNR and CDR2 FQNEAQ (reference sequence). The V segment lost 1 base and the J segment 6 bases; nucleotides outside the gene matches: 7. The CDR3 sequence is 16 residues long. The CDR3 protein is CASSLGWDREIQPQHF. CDR3 nucleotide sequence: TGTGCCAGCAGCTTAGGGTGGGACAGGGAGATTCAGCCCCAGCATTTT.

The chain recombines TRBV5-1 with TRBJ2-5; 10 bases align to TRBD2. Germline loops: CDR1 SGHRS, CDR2 YFSETQ. This CDR3 region has 16 residues. V lost 4 bases and J lost 5; bases outside the gene matches: 11. The CDR3 loop reads CASSPESGGAFETQYF. For the CDR3, the DNA is TGCGCCAGCAGCCCGGAAAGCGGGGGGGCCTTCGAGACCCAGTACTTC.

The rearrangement joins TRBV6-5 to TRBJ1-2, with TRBD1 as a possible D gene (5 bases). Germline loops: CDR1 MNHEY, CDR2 SVGAGI. V was clipped by 5 bases and J by 2 bases, with 12 bases between them. The CDR3 extends over 14 amino acids. CDR3 DNA: TGTGCCAGCAGTCGGAAGACAGTGAACTATGGCTACACCTTC. Residues: CASSRKTVNYGYTF.

The chain has TRBV28 and TRBJ2-5; weak D call: TRBD2 (6 bases). Trimming removed 8 bases from V and 1 base from J, with 17 bases in between. There are 15 residues in the CDR3. CDR1 MDHEN and CDR2 SYDVKM come from the germline V gene. The CDR3 here is CASDRGAWGQETQYF. The CDR3 DNA reads TGTGCCAGCGATCGCGGGGCCTGGGGCCAAGAGACCCAGTACTTC.

The genes are TRBV15 and TRBJ2-5; a weak D match, TRBD2 (5 bases). The germline V and J ends were trimmed by 2 bases and 5 bases, with 12 bases remaining between them. This CDR3 spans 14 amino acids. CDR1 is LNHNV and CDR2 is YYDKDF in the germline V gene (reference sequence). The CDR3, as DNA: TGTGCCACCAGCAGACCGCCTAGCTATGAGACCCAGTACTTC. Translating it yields CATSRPPSYETQYF.

The chain carries TRBV7-8 and TRBJ1-1; the match to TRBD1 covers 8 bases. V was clipped by 5 bases and J by 2 bases; unmatched bases: 13. There are 17 residues in the CDR3. Per germline, CDR1 SGHVS and CDR2 FQNEAQ. CDR3 residues: CASSTRLEGTGNTEAFF. The CDR3 nucleotides read TGTGCCAGCAGCACCCGCCTAGAGGGGACAGGAAACACTGAAGCTTTCTTT.

The CDR3: CASSPWDRGNQPQHF. In DNA, the CDR3 is TGTGCCAGCAGCCCGTGGGACAGGGGGAATCAGCCCCAGCATTTT. The chain carries TRBV7-8 and TRBJ1-5; TRBD1 aligns across 11 bases. Germline values: CDR1 SGHVS, CDR2 FQNEAQ. Unmatched junction bases numbered 4, after V lost 5 bases and J lost 4 bases. The CDR3 has 15 amino acids.

This chain links TRBV4-3 with TRBJ1-2, with 8 bases lining up with TRBD1. Germline V lookup: CDR1 LGHNA, CDR2 YSLEER. V lost 4 bases and J lost 8; bases outside the gene matches: 3. This CDR3 has 12 amino acids. CDR3 bases: TGCGCCAGCAGCCCCCCAGGGGGCGGCTACACCTTC. Protein: CASSPPGGGYTF.

This clone occurred a few times. The chain carries TRBV19 and TRBJ1-1; weak D call: TRBD1 (5 bases). V lost 6 bases and J 1 base, leaving 12 bases between the germline ends. Germline values: CDR1 LNHDA, CDR2 SQIVND (reference sequence). CDR3 length: 14 residues. CDR3: CASRKETANTEAFF. CDR3 DNA sequence: TGTGCCAGTAGAAAGGAGACAGCGAACACTGAAGCTTTCTTT.

CDR3 bases: TGTGCCAGCAGTCCCGCTAACTATGGCTACACCTTC. Protein sequence: CASSPANYGYTF. The chain recombines TRBV27 with TRBJ1-2; no firm D call. Germline V gene data show CDR1 as MNHEY and CDR2 as SMNVEV (reference sequence). There are 12 residues in the CDR3. V lost 5 bases, J lost 0 bases, and 4 bases lay in between.

The V and J genes are TRBV5-1 and TRBJ1-1, with D maybe TRBD1 (6 bases). This CDR3 is 14 amino acids long. Germline CDR1 is SGHRS and CDR2 is YFSETQ. Trimming left V 4 bases short and J 0 bases short, with 10 bases between. CDR3 DNA sequence: TGCGCCAGCAGCCAACAGGGCATGAACACTGAAGCTTTCTTT. Translated: CASSQQGMNTEAFF.

This clone is a singleton in its sample. CDR3 sequence (DNA): TGTGCCTGGATTCAAGCAGGACAGGGGGCGCATGGCTACACCTTC. This codes for CAWIQAGQGAHGYTF. V is TRBV30 and J is TRBJ1-2; 11 bases fit TRBD1. Trimming at V came to 4 bases and at J to 6 bases, leaving 10 bases not matched to a gene. Germline assignment: CDR1 GTSNPN and CDR2 SVGIG (reference sequence). The CDR3 is 15 residues long.

Concerning this clone itself: At one of its ends the junction is not consistent with the germline gene, which may arise from a read error. The V call is TRBV7-7, the J call TRBJ1-4; 8 bases agree with TRBD1. Germline loops: CDR1 SSHAT, CDR2 FNYEAQ (reference sequence). The CDR3 runs 13 residues. The CDR3 nucleotides read TGTGCTAGCAGCTTAGACAGGGGCGAAAAACTGTTTTTT. Translating gives CASSLDRGEKLFF.

V usage is TRBV9 and J usage is TRBJ1-2, with 7 bases aligning to TRBD1. Germline assignment: CDR1 SGDLS and CDR2 YYNGEE. The J segment lost 7 bases and the V segment lost 0 bases, leaving 12 bases of the junction unmatched. This CDR3 is built from 16 residues. Here the CDR3 DNA reads TGTGCCAGCAGCGTAGAGTCCCGGACAGGCCTCGGTGGCTACACCTTC. Amino acids: CASSVESRTGLGGYTF. Full variable domain (outside the CDR3, taken from reference TRBV9 and TRBJ1-2): DSGVTQTPKHLITATGQRVTLRCSPRSGDLSVYWYQQSLDQGLQFLIQYYNGEERAKGNILERFSAQQFPDLHSELNLSSLELGDSALYFCASSVESRTGLGGYTFGSGTRLTVV.

The count of this clone is one. The chain recombines TRBV28 with TRBJ2-3; 13 bases fit TRBD2. The V gene end was trimmed by 10 bases and the J gene end by 4 bases; junction bases not matched to a gene: 5. CDR3 length equals 14 residues. CDR1 is MDHEN, CDR2 SYDVKM, per germline. The chain's CDR3 is CAIGLAGVPDTQYF. In DNA form, the CDR3 reads TGTGCCATCGGACTAGCGGGGGTTCCAGATACGCAGTATTTT.

This clone was picked up one time. J is TRBJ2-4 and V is TRBV6-5; 8 nucleotides line up with TRBD1. The V gene end was trimmed by 8 bases and the J gene end by 0 bases; junction bases not matched to a gene: 3. Germline CDR1 MNHEY, CDR2 SVGAGI. The CDR3 is 14 amino acids. The CDR3 region has the DNA TGTGCCAGCCGGACAGGGCTAGCCAAAAACATTCAGTACTTC. Its translation: CASRTGLAKNIQYF.

V and J are TRBV7-2 and TRBJ1-1; D remains unclear. From germline, CDR1 is SGHTA and CDR2 FQGNSA. The CDR3 has 12 residues. V lost 3 bases to trimming and J lost 7 bases, with 9 bases between them. CDR3 nucleotide sequence: TGTGCCAGCAGCTTGTTTTCCAATGAAGCTTTCTTT. Translated: CASSLFSNEAFF.

This sequence joins TRBV14 and TRBJ2-3; D might be TRBD1 (5 bases). CDR1 is SGHDN and CDR2 is FVKESK in the germline V gene. Trimming took 5 bases from V and 0 from J, leaving 18 bases between them. CDR3 size: 17 residues. The CDR3 region is CASSTKRGQGSTDTQYF. CDR3 DNA sequence: TGTGCCAGCAGCACGAAACGTGGTCAGGGAAGCACAGATACGCAGTATTTT.

This clone was seen more than once but under ten times. The chain combines TRBV9 with TRBJ1-2, with TRBD1 matching 12 bases. The V and J ends lost 2 bases and 4 bases, in that order; junction bases with no gene match: 12. Per germline, CDR1 SGDLS and CDR2 YYNGEE. CDR3 size: 18 residues. The CDR3, as DNA: TGTGCCAGCAGCGTGGGGGGTGGGACAGGGGGCTCCGGCTATGGCTACACCTTC. Translation gives CASSVGGGTGGSGYGYTF. Together with reference TRBV9 and TRBJ1-2, the CDR3 gives the full variable domain: DSGVTQTPKHLITATGQRVTLRCSPRSGDLSVYWYQQSLDQGLQFLIQYYNGEERAKGNILERFSAQQFPDLHSELNLSSLELGDSALYFCASSVGGGTGGSGYGYTFGSGTRLTVV.

The V and J genes are TRBV7-9 and TRBJ2-7; 7 bases match TRBD1. The ends lost 6 bases at V and 5 bases at J; junction bases unmatched: 4. The V gene's germline CDR1 is SEHNR and CDR2 FQNEAQ (reference sequence). The CDR3 has 12 amino acids. CDR3 in amino acids: CASSLQGNEQYF. In nucleotides, the CDR3 is TGTGCCAGCAGTCTACAGGGGAACGAGCAGTACTTC. Full variable domain (remainder filled in from reference TRBV7-9 and TRBJ2-7): DTGVSQNPRHKITKRGQNVTFRCDPISEHNRLYWYRQTLGQGPEFLTYFQNEAQLEKSRLLSDRFSAERPKGSFSTLEIQRTEQGDSAMYLCASSLQGNEQYFGPGTRLTVT.

This clone was detected only a few times. CDR3 sequence (DNA): TGTGCCAGCAGCTTGGGGACAGGGGAGACTGAAGCTTTCTTT. Translating it yields CASSLGTGETEAFF. The rearrangement links TRBV5-4 to TRBJ1-1; 9 bases are shared with TRBD1. This CDR3 is 14 amino acids long. Germline-derived CDR1 and CDR2 are SGHNT and YYREEE (reference sequence). The junction had 2 bases not matched to a gene; V was cut back by 0 bases and J by 5 bases.

This rearrangement joins TRBV15 to TRBJ2-5; the D gene is possibly TRBD1 (5 bases). The germline V gene encodes CDR1 LNHNV and CDR2 YYDKDF (reference sequence). Trimming removed 4 bases from V and 3 bases from J, with 6 bases in between. This CDR3 is 12 amino acids long. CDR3: CATSIGEETQYF. In nucleotides, the CDR3 is TGTGCCACCAGCATAGGGGAAGAGACCCAGTACTTC.

The chain joins TRBV6-1 to TRBJ1-5; the match to TRBD1 covers 9 bases. The V and J ends lost 4 bases and 1 base, in that order; junction bases with no gene match: 8. The CDR3 sequence is 17 residues long. The germline gives CDR1 MNHNS, CDR2 SASEGT. CDR3 in DNA: TGTGCCAGCAGTGCCAGACAGGGGGAGTCGAGCAATCAGCCCCAGCATTTT. It is translated as CASSARQGESSNQPQHF.

This clone has just a few counts. The chain employs TRBV30 and TRBJ1-1; D uncertain. Trimming took off 1 base at V and 1 base at J, with 7 bases between the two ends. The CDR3 extends over 13 amino acids. Germline loops: CDR1 GTSNPN, CDR2 SVGIG (reference sequence). The CDR3 nucleotides read TGTGCCTGGAGTGCCACTTGGAACACTGAAGCTTTCTTT. This codes for CAWSATWNTEAFF.

This clone was observed a handful of times. This chain connects TRBV29-1 to TRBJ1-4; the D gene is possibly TRBD1 (6 bases). Trimming left V 4 bases short and J 2 bases short, with 8 bases between. The germline V gene has CDR1 SQVTM and CDR2 ANQGSEA. This CDR3 region has 13 residues. CDR3 amino acids: CSVAGATNEKLFF. The CDR3, as DNA: TGCAGCGTTGCAGGGGCTACTAATGAAAAACTGTTTTTT.

Concerning this clone: Sequence at one end of the junction differs from germline and may be a read error. The chain couples TRBV30 to TRBJ2-7, with 7 bases identical to TRBD2. The CDR3 has 16 residues. Looked up from germline, CDR1 is GTSNPN and CDR2 is SVGIG (reference sequence). CDR3 DNA: TGTGCCTGGGGTGTACTAGGGGAGGGGAGGGGCTACGAGCAGTACTTC. It encodes CAWGVLGEGRGYEQYF.

V usage is TRBV2 and J usage is TRBJ2-1; TRBD2 matches 8 bases. There are 13 residues in the CDR3. Trimming removed 4 bases from V and 8 bases from J; junction bases left unmatched: 4. Germline CDR1 reads SNHLY; CDR2 reads FYNNEI. CDR3 DNA: TGTGCCAGCAGTGGGCTAGCGGGCCATGAGCAGTTCTTC. It translates to CASSGLAGHEQFF. The full variable domain, with the rest looked up from reference TRBV2 and TRBJ2-1, is EPEVTQTPSHQVTQMGQEVILRCVPISNHLYFYWYRQILGQKVEFLVSFYNNEISEKSEIFDDQFSVERPDGSNFTLKIRSTKLEDSAMYFCASSGLAGHEQFFGPGTRLTVL.

This clone was detected once. The J gene is TRBJ1-4, the V gene TRBV19; D gene ambiguous. There are 12 residues in the CDR3. V was cut by 6 bases and J by 14 bases, with 16 bases left in between. The V gene's germline CDR1 is LNHDA and CDR2 SQIVND (reference sequence). The DNA of the CDR3 is TGTGCCAGTAGAGTCACAGAAGGCGAGCTGTTTTTT. Encoded protein: CASRVTEGELFF. Based on the CDR3 plus reference TRBV19 and TRBJ1-4, the full variable domain is DGGITQSPKYLFRKEGQNVTLSCEQNLNHDAMYWYRQDPGQGLRLIYYSQIVNDFQKGDIAEGYSVSREKKESFPLTVTSAQKNPTAFYLCASRVTEGELFFGSGTQLSVL.